The rows below give T cell receptor beta chains drawn from one sample of a study of shared clonotypes between healthy human individuals. Clones were sequenced by immunoSEQ multiplex PCR, and TCRdb holds only the in-frame ones, with some missing. There are millions of clones in the sample; 85% to 95% occur only once, and 0.13% lies in the top ten. The sequencing input was naive CD4+ T cells sorted from blood. These receptors were taken from a man younger than 35 in good health. Both conserved end residues are part of each CDR3. D genes are given only for firm matches. Size tells how often a clone was seen (once, few, many) or the class of an expanded clone, and some rows leave it out.

d_call | j_call | v_call | clone_size | cdr3_nt | cdr3_aa
. | TRBJ1-6 | TRBV7-8 | . | TGTGCCAGCAGCTTAGTGGCGGGCATTTCCCTTTCACCCCTCCACTTT | CASSLVAGISLSPLHF
. | TRBJ2-7 | TRBV6-5 | . | TGTGCCAGCAGTCGCAGGGGTAACGAGCAGTACTTC | CASSRRGNEQYF
TRBD2 | TRBJ2-7 | TRBV9 | once | TGTGCCAGCAGCTCAGGGAGCGGGGGACCTGAATACGAGCAGTACTTC | CASSSGSGGPEYEQYF
. | TRBJ2-7 | TRBV28 | . | TGTGCCAGCTCACTCCCGGGCCTCACCCCCGAGCAGTACTTC | CASSLPGLTPEQYF
TRBD1 | TRBJ2-1 | TRBV11-1 | . | TGTGCCAGCAGCTTATCGGGACAGGGTAGGTTCTTC | CASSLSGQGRFF
. | TRBJ1-4 | TRBV14 | . | TGTGCCAGCAGCCCCGGTACACGGACGATTAATGAAAAACTGTTTTTT | CASSPGTRTINEKLFF
. | TRBJ1-2 | TRBV21-1 | . | TGTGCCAGCAGCATCCCAGTCGGCGGCTACACCTTC | CASSIPVGGYTF
. | TRBJ2-2 | TRBV10-1 | once | TGCGCCAGCAGTGAGGACAGCACCGGGGAGCTGTTTTTT | CASSEDSTGELFF
. | TRBJ1-2 | TRBV28 | . | TGTGCCAGCAGCTCCGGAACAGGGAACTATGGCTACACCTTC | CASSSGTGNYGYTF
. | TRBJ2-7 | TRBV6-5 | . | TGTGCCAGCAGCGACAGGAGCTCCTACGAGCAGTACTTC | CASSDRSSYEQYF
TRBD1 | TRBJ1-6 | TRBV2 | . | TGTGCCAGCAGCGATACAGGGGGCGCATCCTATAATTCACCCCTCCACTTT | CASSDTGGASYNSPLHF
. | TRBJ2-5 | TRBV18 | . | TGTGCCAGCTCACCACCGGCAGGGTTTCGGGAGACCCAGTACTTC | CASSPPAGFRETQYF
TRBD1 | TRBJ1-6 | TRBV9 | . | TGTGCCAGCAGCGCCCGGGACAGCCTAAATAATTCACCCCTCCACTTT | CASSARDSLNNSPLHF
TRBD2 | TRBJ2-7 | TRBV11-2 | . | TGTGCCAGCAGCGTTGGACTAGCGGGAGGGACCTACGAGCAGTACTTC | CASSVGLAGGTYEQYF